A selection of T cell receptor beta chains follows, all from one sample in a study of cytomegalovirus exposure and HLA in healthy donors. Using immunoSEQ multiplex PCR, the repertoire was profiled, and TCRdb retains in-frame clones only, with some absent. The table records more than 65,000 clones, about 95% of them present only once. The specimen was PBMCs. The receptor set was obtained from a woman between 18 and 29 years old in good health and CMV-seronegative. The CDR3 runs from the conserved cysteine through the conserved F or W. The D gene is left open where the match is weak. Part of the rows lack a size; the others show once, few, many or a class for expanded clones.

J gene | D gene | clone size | V gene | CDR3 protein | CDR3 DNA
TRBJ2-1 | TRBD1 | once | TRBV9 | CASSSDVTGPWNEQFF | TGTGCCAGCAGCTCTGACGTGACAGGGCCTTGGAATGAGCAGTTCTTC
TRBJ1-1 | NA | few | TRBV12-5 | CASQSVNTEAFF | TGTGCTAGTCAATCGGTGAACACTGAAGCTTTCTTT
TRBJ2-7 | TRBD2 | NA | TRBV7-9 | CASSLNSGRLYEQYF | TGTGCCAGCAGCTTAAATAGCGGGAGACTTTACGAGCAGTACTTC
TRBJ2-3 | TRBD2 | NA | TRBV7-6 | CASSRADWTSGIIDTQYF | TGTGCCAGCAGCCGTGCGGACTGGACTAGCGGGATCATAGATACGCAGTATTTT
TRBJ1-1 | NA | NA | TRBV10-1 | CASSETGTNTEAFF | TGCGCCAGCAGTGAAACAGGGACGAACACTGAAGCTTTCTTT
TRBJ2-3 | TRBD1 | NA | TRBV5-1 | CASRGGQGEDTQYF | TGCGCCAGCAGAGGGGGACAGGGGGAGGATACGCAGTATTTT
TRBJ2-7 | TRBD1 | NA | TRBV2 | CASSTGTGPAEQYF | TGTGCCAGCAGTACCGGGACAGGGCCTGCCGAGCAGTACTTC
TRBJ2-7 | NA | NA | TRBV13 | CASSLRASGASYEQYF | TGTGCCAGCAGCTTACGAGCGTCAGGGGCCTCCTACGAGCAGTACTTC
TRBJ2-3 | TRBD2 | NA | TRBV7-8 | CASSLRGEVAGKVTDTQYF | TGTGCCAGCAGCTTAAGAGGCGAGGTAGCGGGAAAAGTCACAGATACGCAGTATTTT
TRBJ1-2 | TRBD1 | NA | TRBV7-9 | CASSSLQGVYGYTF | TGTGCCAGCAGCTCCTTACAGGGGGTGTATGGCTACACCTTC
TRBJ1-4 | TRBD1 | NA | TRBV13 | CASSFGTGDKLFF | TGTGCCAGCAGCTTCGGAACAGGGGATAAACTGTTTTTT
TRBJ2-7 | TRBD2 | NA | TRBV13 | CASSPLAGAFGEQYF | TGTGCCAGCAGCCCTCTAGCGGGAGCCTTTGGAGAGCAGTACTTC
TRBJ2-2 | TRBD1 | NA | TRBV6-4 | CASSVSGQGVSGELFF | TGTGCCAGCAGTGTTTCCGGACAGGGGGTTAGCGGGGAGCTGTTTTTT
TRBJ2-5 | TRBD2 | NA | TRBV19 | CASSPSGRAGETQYF | TGTGCCAGTAGTCCCTCCGGGAGGGCGGGGGAGACCCAGTACTTC
TRBJ2-7 | NA | NA | TRBV7-9 | CASSLPAQGGYYEQYF | TGTGCCAGCAGCTTACCTGCCCAGGGGGGCTACTACGAGCAGTACTTC
TRBJ2-7 | TRBD2 | NA | TRBV28 | CASNDPGTSGGYEQYF | TGTGCCAGCAATGATCCCGGGACTAGCGGGGGTTACGAGCAGTACTTC
TRBJ2-7 | NA | NA | TRBV20-1 | CSASYLPGYF | TGCAGTGCTAGTTACCTCCCAGGGTACTTC
TRBJ1-1 | NA | once | TRBV5-1 | CASSLGPGANTEAFF | TGCGCCAGCAGCTTGGGCCCAGGGGCGAACACTGAAGCTTTCTTT
TRBJ1-1 | TRBD1 | NA | TRBV10-3 | CAISESETGGSLLREAFF | TGTGCCATCAGTGAGTCGGAGACAGGGGGCTCCTTACTGCGAGAAGCTTTCTTT
TRBJ1-5 | NA | NA | TRBV7-9 | CASSFSGDQPQHF | TGTGCCAGCAGCTTCTCAGGGGATCAGCCCCAGCATTTT
TRBJ1-2 | NA | NA | TRBV6-4 | CASTPVYSLYGYTF | TGTGCCAGCACCCCAGTGTACAGTCTCTATGGCTACACCTTC
TRBJ2-6 | TRBD1 | NA | TRBV5-8 | CASSLVKGAHSGANVLTF | TGTGCCAGCAGCTTGGTGAAGGGGGCGCACTCTGGGGCCAACGTCCTGACTTTC
TRBJ2-4 | NA | once | TRBV29-1 | CSVASGTGGGDQNF | NA
TRBJ2-4 | TRBD1 | NA | TRBV7-2 | CASSPRTGGKNIQYF | TGTGCCAGCAGCCCACGGACAGGGGGTAAAAACATTCAGTACTTC
TRBJ1-2 | NA | NA | TRBV10-2 | CASSERGTNYGYTF | TGCGCCAGCAGTGAGAGAGGGACTAACTATGGCTACACCTTC